These 11 T cell receptor beta chains came from one sample sequenced in a study. TCRdb re-analysed the RT-PCR reads in MiXCR, keeping a single row per CDR3 protein. The repertoire holds 550,000 to 750,000 distinct CDR3 sequences, with 11% to 15% as singletons. The specimen was memory CD4+ T cells from blood. The receptor set was obtained from a female donor in good health, serving as a healthy control.

The genes are TRBV5-1 and TRBJ2-7; D may correspond to TRBD1 or TRBD2 (6 bases each). The V gene lost 7 bases and the J gene lost 0 bases, with 20 bases spanning the gap. The CDR3 length is 16 residues. Germline V lookup: CDR1 SGHRS, CDR2 YFSETQ. The CDR3 DNA follows: TGCGCCAGCGGATTGAGGGGGGCGGGGAGCTCCTACGAGCAGTACTTC. Translation gives CASGLRGAGSSYEQYF.

This clonotype was counted a few times. The gene calls are TRBV7-2 and TRBJ1-2; 9 nucleotides agree with TRBD1. The CDR3 covers 16 residues. Trimming cost V 2 bases and J 3 bases; bases outside gene matches: 7. From germline, CDR1 is SGHTA and CDR2 FQGNSA. The CDR3 here is CASSLLSTGGDYGYTF. As DNA, the CDR3 is TGTGCCAGCAGCTTACTCAGCACAGGGGGCGACTATGGCTACACCTTC. Filled out from reference TRBV7-2 and TRBJ1-2, the complete variable domain reads GAGVSQSPSNKVTEKGKDVELRCDPISGHTALYWYRQSLGQGLEFLIYFQGNSAPDKSGLPSDRFSAERTGGSVSTLTIQRTQQEDSAVYLCASSLLSTGGDYGYTFGSGTRLTVV.

This clonotype was picked up a small number of times. V usage is TRBV19 and J usage is TRBJ2-1; 8 positions agree with TRBD2. The CDR3 sequence is 15 residues long. V lost 4 bases to trimming and J lost 13 bases; unmatched junction nucleotides: 15. Germline values: CDR1 LNHDA, CDR2 SQIVND (reference sequence). CDR3 nucleotide sequence: TGTGCCAGTAGTACCCGGGGGGGTAGTGCTACTGGCCAGTTCTTC. Protein sequence: CASSTRGGSATGQFF.

This chain's CDR3 is CASSSYLGEQYF. CDR3 in DNA: TGTGCCAGCAGTTCCTACCTTGGTGAGCAGTACTTC. The gene calls are TRBV27 and TRBJ2-7; D uncertain. This CDR3 spans 12 amino acids. The V end was cut by 4 bases, the J end by 7 bases, with 11 bases between. Per the germline V gene, CDR1 is MNHEY and CDR2 is SMNVEV (reference sequence).

This clonotype was observed a few times. The chain joins TRBV6-9 to TRBJ2-7, with 13 bases fitting TRBD2. Germline-derived CDR1 and CDR2 are MNHGY and SVAAGI. The CDR3 loop spans 17 amino acids. Trimming took 5 bases from V and 3 from J; bases not matched to a gene: 10. In nucleotides, the CDR3 is TGTGCCAGCAGTAACCAGGGGACTAGCGGGAATTTCTACGAGCAGTACTTC. It encodes CASSNQGTSGNFYEQYF.

The rearrangement joins TRBV27 to TRBJ2-2, with D perhaps matching TRBD2 (7 bases). Germline CDR1 is MNHEY and CDR2 is SMNVEV (reference sequence). CDR3 length: 17 residues. V lost 8 bases and J 5 bases, leaving 24 bases between the germline ends. CDR3 loop: CASETDGGRLVTGELFF. CDR3 nucleotides: TGTGCCAGCGAAACCGACGGGGGGCGCCTGGTGACCGGGGAGCTGTTTTTT.

This clonotype was counted at least ten times. The chain employs TRBV5-1 and TRBJ2-4; D perhaps matches TRBD1 (6 bases). CDR1 is SGHRS, CDR2 YFSETQ, per germline. The CDR3 covers 17 residues. Trimming shortened V by 0 bases and J by 0 bases, and 13 bases separated the two germline ends. CDR3 in DNA: TGCGCCAGCAGCTTGGCCCCAGGGGAGATAGCCAAAAACATTCAGTACTTC. Translated, it gives CASSLAPGEIAKNIQYF.

This clonotype was detected only a few times. J is TRBJ2-1 and V is TRBV27, with 11 bases identical to TRBD2. The CDR3 extends over 16 amino acids. The germline CDR1 and CDR2 sequences are MNHEY and SMNVEV (reference sequence). Trimming took 4 bases from V and 4 from J; bases not matched to a gene: 6. The CDR3 loop reads CASSSWGTSGYNEQFF. The DNA of the CDR3 is TGTGCCAGCAGTTCATGGGGGACTAGCGGTTACAATGAGCAGTTCTTC.

This chain links TRBV18 with TRBJ2-3; 9 bases agree with TRBD2. The CDR3 spans 16 residues. Germline CDR1 KGHSH, CDR2 LQKENI. The J segment lost 5 bases and the V segment lost 8 bases, leaving 14 bases of the junction unmatched. The CDR3 reads CASQRGLARGGDTQYF. CDR3 sequence (DNA): TGTGCCAGCCAACGAGGACTAGCGCGAGGGGGAGATACGCAGTATTTT.

This clonotype came up many times. The J gene is TRBJ1-1, the V gene TRBV30; D is possibly TRBD1 (6 bases). The V end lost 4 bases, the J end lost 1 base, and 13 bases lay between the germline ends. Germline V gene data show CDR1 as GTSNPN and CDR2 as SVGIG (reference sequence). This CDR3 region has 14 residues. For the CDR3, the DNA is TGTGCCTGGATTCCGGGACACCAGAACACTGAAGCTTTCTTT. As protein: CAWIPGHQNTEAFF.

In this sample, this clonotype turned up a few times. The chain joins TRBV5-1 to TRBJ1-4; possible D gene TRBD1, 5 bases. The germline V gene encodes CDR1 SGHRS and CDR2 YFSETQ. V gave up 0 bases and J gave up 6 bases, with 12 bases separating them. This CDR3 region has 15 residues. In DNA form, the CDR3 reads TGCGCCAGCAGCTTGGCAGGGACGGCGGATGAAAAACTGTTTTTT. Protein sequence: CASSLAGTADEKLFF.